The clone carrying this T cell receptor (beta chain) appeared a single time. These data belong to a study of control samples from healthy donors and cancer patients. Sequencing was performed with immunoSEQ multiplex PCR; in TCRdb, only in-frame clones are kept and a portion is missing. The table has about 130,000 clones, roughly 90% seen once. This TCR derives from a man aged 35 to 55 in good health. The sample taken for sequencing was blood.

CDR3 in amino acids: CASSQDPGDGEKLFF. CDR3 in DNA: TGCGCCAGCAGCCAAGACCCAGGGGATGGCGAAAAACTGTTTTTT. The chain links TRBV4-1 to TRBJ1-4; a possible D gene is TRBD1 (6 bases). The germline V and J ends were trimmed by 0 bases and 8 bases, with 13 bases remaining between them. Germline CDR1 reads MGHRA; CDR2 reads YSYEKL. The CDR3 has 15 amino acids.